The rows below give T cell receptor beta chains drawn from one sample of a study of vaccination and CD4 T cells after COVID-19. Their antigen targets remain unknown. TCRdb re-analysed the PCR reads in MiXCR, keeping a single row per CDR3 protein. The data contain around 8,300 distinct CDR3 sequences, 61% of them singletons. Source: cultured CD4+ T cells from blood, taken after SARS-CoV-2 vaccination. Receptor source: a human donor with COVID-19. Each CDR3 is given with its conserved first and last residue. The D gene is left open where the match is weak. Only part of the rows carry a size: once, few, many, or a class if the clone is expanded.

14,TRBJ2-7,NA,TRBV20-1,NA,CSARDAGHSYEQYF,TGCAGTGCTAGAGACGCGGGGCACTCCTACGAGCAGTACTTC
14,TRBJ2-1,TRBD2,TRBV7-7,NA,CASSSSGGANEQFF,TGTGCTAGCAGCTCTAGCGGGGGGGCTAATGAGCAGTTCTTC
13,TRBJ1-1,NA,TRBV7-3,few,CATGQTGNTEAFF,TGTGCCACCGGACAGACCGGGAACACTGAAGCTTTCTTT
14,TRBJ1-2,NA,TRBV20-1,NA,CSARDLTEAYGYTF,TGCAGTGCTAGAGACCTTACAGAAGCCTATGGCTACACCTTC
13,TRBJ1-5,NA,TRBV5-8,NA,CASSPRNNQPQHF,TGTGCCAGCAGCCCCCGCAACAATCAGCCCCAGCATTTT
13,TRBJ1-1,NA,TRBV20-1,few,CSARNIKGTEAFF,TGCAGTGCTAGAAATATAAAGGGCACTGAAGCTTTCTTT
18,TRBJ1-6,NA,TRBV6-2/TRBV6-3,NA,CASSYSLGGGSYNSPLHF,TGTGCCAGCAGTTACTCGCTCGGTGGGGGTTCCTATAATTCACCCCTCCACTTT
14,TRBJ2-5,NA,TRBV14,NA,CASSSRLGSQPQYF,TGTGCCAGCAGCTCCCGACTAGGCTCTCAACCCCAGTACTTC
15,TRBJ2-2,TRBD1,TRBV7-7,medium-sized,CASSSLGQGSGELFF,TGTGCTAGCAGCTCCCTAGGACAGGGTTCCGGGGAGCTGTTTTTT
12,TRBJ2-5,NA,TRBV5-1,NA,CASSSPQETQYF,TGCGCCAGCAGCTCGCCCCAAGAGACCCAGTACTTC
15,TRBJ2-7,TRBD2,TRBV7-6,once,CASSLDTSGGPEQYF,TGTGCCAGCAGCTTGGACACTAGCGGGGGTCCCGAGCAGTACTTC
13,TRBJ2-7,NA,TRBV10-3,NA,CATGTQGAYEQYF,TGTGCCACCGGGACACAGGGCGCCTACGAGCAGTACTTC
14,TRBJ2-5,NA,TRBV6-5,NA,CASSYSQSPETQYF,TGTGCCAGCAGTTACTCCCAGTCCCCAGAGACCCAGTACTTC
16,TRBJ1-2,NA,TRBV28,NA,CASSPPGRGFGYGYTF,TGTGCCAGCAGTCCCCCCGGGAGGGGCTTTGGCTATGGCTACACCTTC
16,TRBJ2-2,NA,TRBV2,NA,CASSWTKPTNTGELFF,TGTGCCAGCAGTTGGACCAAACCCACGAACACCGGGGAGCTGTTTTTT
14,TRBJ2-5,TRBD2,TRBV27,NA,CASGTGRGVETQYF,TGTGCCAGCGGTACGGGGCGGGGGGTGGAGACCCAGTACTTC
9,TRBJ2-7,NA,TRBV7-9,few,CAGDSPWDF,TGTGCCGGCGACAGTCCATGGGACTTC
14,TRBJ2-1,NA,TRBV7-9,few,CASSLTPGSGEQFF,TGTGCCAGCAGCTTAACGCCCGGGAGCGGAGAGCAGTTCTTC
16,TRBJ2-1,TRBD1,TRBV24-1,few,CATSDPGQGIHNEQFF,TGTGCCACCAGTGACCCCGGACAGGGAATCCACAATGAGCAGTTCTTC
15,TRBJ1-6,NA,TRBV27,few,CASRFRDLGNSPLHF,TGTGCCAGCAGGTTTAGGGACCTCGGAAATTCACCCCTCCACTTT
12,TRBJ1-2,NA,TRBV6-1,NA,CASSETTYGYTF,TGTGCCAGCAGTGAGACCACCTATGGCTACACCTTC
16,TRBJ1-1,TRBD1,TRBV6-5,few,CASSYGTGKAFTEAFF,TGTGCCAGCAGTTACGGGACAGGAAAGGCCTTCACTGAAGCTTTCTTT
15,TRBJ1-1,NA,TRBV18,medium-sized,CASSPGTLPNTEAFF,TGTGCCAGCTCACCAGGGACACTCCCGAACACTGAAGCTTTCTTT
13,TRBJ1-2,NA,TRBV20-1,NA,CSAFPGGGYGYTF,TGCAGTGCGTTCCCCGGGGGGGGCTATGGCTACACCTTC
15,TRBJ1-5,TRBD1,TRBV7-3,once,CASSVGQDVNQPQHF,TGTGCCAGCAGCGTCGGACAGGACGTCAATCAGCCCCAGCATTTT
18,TRBJ1-5,NA,TRBV19,few,CASSIGQGVFSDNQPQHF,TGTGCCAGTAGTATCGGCCAGGGAGTTTTTTCGGACAATCAGCCCCAGCATTTT
15,TRBJ1-4,TRBD1,TRBV7-2,few,CASSVLQGKGEKLFF,TGTGCCAGCAGCGTATTACAGGGGAAGGGTGAAAAACTGTTTTTT
15,TRBJ2-3,NA,TRBV20-1,NA,CSARAGSSGTDTQYF,TGCAGTGCTAGAGCGGGTAGCTCGGGCACAGATACGCAGTATTTT
15,TRBJ1-1,NA,TRBV7-9,few,CASSLQGQMNTEAFF,TGTGCCAGCAGCTTACAGGGGCAAATGAACACTGAAGCTTTCTTT
14,TRBJ1-6,NA,TRBV10-3,NA,CAAREGEYNSPLHF,TGTGCCGCCCGGGAGGGAGAGTATAATTCACCCCTCCACTTT
18,TRBJ2-2,TRBD2,TRBV6-1,NA,CASFDGAGGPAYTGELFF,TGTGCCAGCTTTGATGGAGCGGGGGGGCCGGCGTACACCGGGGAGCTGTTTTTT
14,TRBJ1-4,TRBD1,TRBV20-1,NA,CSATGGAANEKLFF,TGCAGTGCTACAGGGGGGGCGGCTAATGAAAAACTGTTTTTT
13,TRBJ1-2,NA,TRBV10-1,few,CASSETGRYGYTF,TGCGCCAGCAGTGAGACAGGCCGCTATGGCTACACCTTC
15,TRBJ1-2,NA,TRBV6-1,NA,CASNQDSSLVYGYTF,TGTGCCAGCAACCAGGACAGCTCGCTCGTCTATGGCTACACCTTC
15,TRBJ1-5,NA,TRBV6-1,few,CASSSGGGYNQPQHF,TGTGCCAGCAGCTCAGGCGGGGGTTACAATCAGCCCCAGCATTTT
15,TRBJ2-2,TRBD1,TRBV7-3,NA,CASSLGTGYTGELFF,TGTGCCAGCAGCCTAGGGACAGGGTACACCGGGGAGCTGTTTTTT
13,TRBJ2-5,NA,TRBV5-1,NA,CASNRAAPETQYF,TGCGCCAGCAACCGGGCAGCGCCTGAGACCCAGTACTTC
15,TRBJ1-2,NA,TRBV20-1,few,CSARIPPEGAYGYTF,TGCAGTGCTAGGATACCCCCGGAGGGAGCCTATGGCTACACCTTC
17,TRBJ2-2,TRBD1,TRBV18,NA,CASSQPGQGFNTGELFF,TGTGCCAGCTCACAACCGGGACAGGGGTTTAACACCGGGGAGCTGTTTTTT
16,TRBJ2-4,NA,TRBV20-1,NA,CSARTLPDSAKNIQYF,TGCAGTGCTAGGACCCTCCCAGACTCAGCCAAAAACATTCAGTACTTC
14,TRBJ2-2,NA,TRBV24-1,NA,CATSESGRGGELFF,TGTGCCACCAGTGAGTCGGGACGGGGCGGGGAGCTGTTTTTT
16,TRBJ2-5,NA,TRBV9,once,CASSESRGPGQETQYF,TGTGCCAGCAGCGAGAGTAGGGGCCCGGGCCAAGAGACCCAGTACTTC
14,TRBJ1-2,NA,TRBV20-1,NA,CSARVEVGGGGYTF,TGCAGTGCTAGAGTAGAGGTGGGCGGTGGTGGCTACACCTTC
15,TRBJ1-6,TRBD1,TRBV27,NA,CASSPRQGQGSPLHF,TGTGCCAGCAGTCCGCGACAGGGTCAGGGTTCACCCCTCCACTTT
16,TRBJ1-5,NA,TRBV20-1,few,CSASGFTQNSNQPQHF,TGCAGTGCTAGCGGGTTTACACAGAATAGCAATCAGCCCCAGCATTTT
13,TRBJ1-3,NA,TRBV20-1,few,CSARTRAGNTIYF,TGCAGTGCTAGAACCCGGGCTGGAAACACCATATATTTT